The clone carrying this T cell receptor beta chain is a singleton in its sample. The data are from a study of control samples from healthy donors and cancer patients. The repertoire was sequenced with immunoSEQ multiplex PCR; TCRdb's copy has only in-frame clones and lacks some. This sample carries 120,000 or so clones, roughly 84% of them seen once, and the ten largest clones take less than 9.5%. Germline CDR1 is KGHDR and CDR2 is SFDVKD. The CDR3 length is 15 residues. V lost 3 bases, J lost 3 bases, and 3 bases stayed unmatched. The TCR comes from a man aged 35-49 years in good health. The material sequenced was blood. The J gene is TRBJ1-4, the V gene TRBV24-1; the match to TRBD1 covers 7 bases. Written as DNA, the CDR3 is TGTGCCACCAGTGATCCCGGGACAGCTAATGAAAAACTGTTTTTT. Encoded protein: CATSDPGTANEKLFF.